Below, 31 T cell receptor beta chains from the same sample are listed, as sequenced in a study of OX40 agonist ivuxolimab in advanced cancers. Sequencing used immunoSEQ multiplex PCR; TCRdb keeps in-frame clones, though not all of them. Counted here are tens of thousands of clones, about 89% occurring once; the ten biggest clones make up more than 0.5%. Sequences were derived from CD4+ or CD8+ T cells sorted from blood, sampled in a trial of the OX40 agonist ivuxolimab. The source is an adult with an advanced solid tumor such as melanoma, head and neck, liver or kidney cancer.

This chain joins TRBV6-5 and TRBJ1-1, with D perhaps matching TRBD1 (6 bases). Germline V gives CDR1 MNHEY, CDR2 SVGAGI. The CDR3 consists of 14 residues. Trimming left V 0 bases short and J 5 bases short, with 10 bases between. CDR3: CASSYSRGRTEAFF. The DNA for the CDR3 is TGTGCCAGCAGTTACTCTCGGGGGCGGACTGAAGCTTTCTTT.

The genes are TRBV6-5 and TRBJ2-2; a weak D match, TRBD2 (6 bases). Germline V gives CDR1 MNHEY, CDR2 SVGAGI. Trimming took off 7 bases at V and 8 bases at J, with 17 bases between the two ends. The CDR3 loop spans 14 amino acids. CDR3 amino acids: CASKFLYGRGELFF. For the CDR3, the DNA is TGTGCCAGCAAGTTCTTATACGGGAGAGGGGAGCTGTTTTTT.

V is TRBV7-6 and J is TRBJ1-6, with 9 bases that match TRBD1. With 3 bases clipped from V and 5 bases from J, the junction kept 2 bases outside the gene matches. The germline V gene encodes CDR1 SGHVS and CDR2 FNYEAQ. The CDR3 runs 15 residues. The CDR3 sequence is CASSFRDRDNSPLHF. The DNA of the CDR3 is TGTGCCAGCAGCTTCCGGGACAGGGATAATTCACCCCTCCACTTT. Full variable domain (outside the CDR3, taken from reference TRBV7-6 and TRBJ1-6): GAGVSQSPRYKVTKRGQDVALRCDPISGHVSLYWYRQALGQGPEFLTYFNYEAQQDKSGLPNDRFSAERPEGSISTLTIQRTEQRDSAMYRCASSFRDRDNSPLHFGNGTRLTVT.

The gene calls are TRBV27 and TRBJ2-7; D is possibly TRBD2 (5 bases). The CDR3 length is 13 residues. Germline loops: CDR1 MNHEY, CDR2 SMNVEV (reference sequence). Trimming took 5 bases from V and 3 from J, leaving 11 bases between them. The CDR3 is CASSTFAGYEQYF. The CDR3, as DNA: TGTGCCAGCAGTACTTTCGCGGGCTACGAGCAGTACTTC.

The chain is built from TRBV7-9 and TRBJ2-5, with a weak D call TRBD2 (5 bases). Germline-derived CDR1 and CDR2 are SEHNR and FQNEAQ (reference sequence). This CDR3 has 14 amino acids. V lost 3 bases and J lost 4, with 12 bases in between. The CDR3 sequence is CASSLLRGSETQYF. DNA of the CDR3: TGTGCCAGCAGCTTGCTTCGGGGATCAGAGACCCAGTACTTC.

V is TRBV5-5 and J is TRBJ2-2; 7 positions match TRBD2. The CDR3 spans 15 residues. The V gene's germline CDR1 is SGHKS and CDR2 YYEKEE (reference sequence). V gave up 2 bases and J gave up 5 bases; unmatched junction bases: 6. In DNA form, the CDR3 reads TGTGCCAGCAGCTTCTGGTCTAGCGGAACCGGGGAGCTGTTTTTT. Its translation: CASSFWSSGTGELFF. Looking up the rest from reference TRBV5-5 and TRBJ2-2 gives the full variable domain: DAGVTQSPTHLIKTRGQQVTLRCSPISGHKSVSWYQQVLGQGPQFIFQYYEKEERGRGNFPDRFSARQFPNYSSELNVNALLLGDSALYLCASSFWSSGTGELFFGEGSRLTVL.

The chain is built from TRBV9 and TRBJ1-5; D is uncertain. Deletions cut 0 bases from V and 6 bases from J, with 10 bases between. The germline gives CDR1 SGDLS, CDR2 YYNGEE. This CDR3 is 14 amino acids long. The CDR3 bases are TGTGCCAGCAGCGTAGGGTTATCGGGTCAGCCCCAGCATTTT. The encoded protein is CASSVGLSGQPQHF.

The chain uses TRBV5-5 and TRBJ1-4, with D possibly being TRBD1 (5 bases). The germline V and J ends were trimmed by 1 base and 2 bases, with 15 bases remaining between them. There are 17 residues in the CDR3. CDR1 SGHKS and CDR2 YYEKEE come from the germline V gene (reference sequence). CDR3 nucleotides: TGTGCCAGCAGCTTGAACTTCCAGGGACGGACTAATGAAAAACTGTTTTTT. This codes for CASSLNFQGRTNEKLFF.

This chain links TRBV6-5 with TRBJ2-7; 9 bases fit TRBD2. V trimming: 7 bases; J trimming: 2 bases; junction bases outside the gene matches: 9. CDR1 and CDR2 (germline): MNHEY, SVGAGI. The CDR3 runs to 15 residues. The CDR3 protein is CASTPYASGAYEQYF. In nucleotides, the CDR3 is TGTGCCAGCACCCCCTATGCTAGCGGGGCCTACGAGCAGTACTTC.

About this clone itself: Other DNA sequences in the same sample also yield this CDR3. The chain combines TRBV28 with TRBJ2-7; no clear D gene. Germline CDR1 and CDR2: MDHEN and SYDVKM. The CDR3 runs 12 residues. Trimming left V 3 bases short and J 3 bases short, with 6 bases between. CDR3 DNA sequence: TGTGCCAGCAGTTTGGGTGGCTACGAGCAGTACTTC. It is translated as CASSLGGYEQYF.

The chain is built from TRBV5-4 and TRBJ2-5; D may match TRBD1 or TRBD2 (5 bases each). V was clipped by 3 bases and J by 5 bases, with 14 bases between them. CDR3 length: 14 amino acids. Germline lookup yields CDR1 SGHNT and CDR2 YYREEE (reference sequence). CDR3 loop: CASSSPGRGETQYF. The CDR3 DNA reads as TGTGCCAGCAGCTCTCCAGGGCGAGGGGAGACCCAGTACTTC.

The J gene is TRBJ2-4, the V gene TRBV7-2; D remains unclear. Trimming took 4 bases from V and 0 from J, leaving 7 bases between them. The CDR3 extends over 14 amino acids. Germline values: CDR1 SGHTA, CDR2 FQGNSA. As DNA, the CDR3 is TGTGCCAGCAGCTCCTGGCTAGCCAAAAACATTCAGTACTTC. Its protein product is CASSSWLAKNIQYF.

The chain joins TRBV28 to TRBJ2-5; TRBD2 agrees at 8 bases. Germline CDR1 reads MDHEN; CDR2 reads SYDVKM. J gave up 2 bases and V 0 bases, and 5 bases lay outside the gene matches. The CDR3 covers 16 residues. The CDR3 DNA is TGTGCCAGCAGTTTATGGGCGGGGGGACATCAAGAGACCCAGTACTTC. The encoded protein is CASSLWAGGHQETQYF.

In its sample, this clone was seen once. The rearrangement joins TRBV7-2 to TRBJ1-5; 7 positions agree with TRBD1. J gave up 5 bases and V 1 base, and 5 bases lay outside the gene matches. Germline V gene lookup returns CDR1 SGHTA and CDR2 FQGNSA. The CDR3 length is 15 residues. The CDR3 sequence is CASSLDRDSYQPQHF. The CDR3 DNA is TGTGCCAGCAGCTTAGACCGGGACAGCTATCAGCCCCAGCATTTT. Complete variable domain (other parts from reference TRBV7-2 and TRBJ1-5): GAGVSQSPSNKVTEKGKDVELRCDPISGHTALYWYRQSLGQGLEFLIYFQGNSAPDKSGLPSDRFSAERTGGSVSTLTIQRTQQEDSAVYLCASSLDRDSYQPQHFGDGTRLSIL.

J is TRBJ1-1 and V is TRBV10-1; D uncertain. Between the trimmed V and J ends, which lost 6 bases and 1 base, there was a span of 9 bases. The CDR3 totals 13 residues. CDR1 and CDR2 (germline): WNHNN, SYGVQD (reference sequence). CDR3 nucleotide sequence: TGCGCCAGCAGGATGGCGAAGAACACTGAAGCTTTCTTT. Its translation is CASRMAKNTEAFF.

This clone was detected once. The rearrangement links TRBV20-1 to TRBJ1-2; D is undetermined. This CDR3 is 11 amino acids long. The V and J ends lost 3 bases and 5 bases respectively, with 7 bases between them. Germline V lookup: CDR1 DFQATT, CDR2 SNEGSKA (reference sequence). CDR3 in DNA: TGCAGTGCTAGTGTTTTGTATGGCTACACCTTC. The encoded protein is CSASVLYGYTF.

The V call is TRBV28, the J call TRBJ1-2; D may be TRBD1 (6 bases). V gave up 4 bases and J gave up 2 bases, with 17 bases separating them. Per germline, CDR1 MDHEN and CDR2 SYDVKM. The length of the CDR3 is 16 residues. The chain's CDR3 is CASSSFGRQANYGYTF. CDR3 nucleotides: TGTGCCAGCAGTTCGTTCGGAAGACAGGCGAACTATGGCTACACCTTC.

The genes are TRBV5-4 and TRBJ2-7; D not certain. The ends were cut back, 0 bases at V and 1 base at J, with 11 bases in the middle. CDR3 length equals 15 residues. Per the germline V gene, CDR1 is SGHNT and CDR2 is YYREEE (reference sequence). The CDR3 DNA sequence: TGTGCCAGCAGCTTGGGTGGATTATCGTCCTACGAGCAGTACTTC. Protein sequence: CASSLGGLSSYEQYF.

This sequence joins TRBV6-6 and TRBJ2-3; 10 nucleotides line up with TRBD2. Germline V CDR1 and CDR2: MNHNY, SVGAGI (reference sequence). V was pared by 4 bases and J by 1 base, with 5 bases of the junction left unmatched. This CDR3 has 16 residues. This CDR3 is CASSSALAGGTDTQYF. CDR3 nucleotide sequence: TGTGCCAGCAGTTCCGCCCTAGCGGGAGGCACAGATACGCAGTATTTT.

Only one count was recorded for this clone. This chain joins TRBV5-1 and TRBJ2-7; D uncertain. From germline, CDR1 is SGHRS and CDR2 YFSETQ. Trimming removed 1 base at V and 5 bases at J, with 10 bases between. The CDR3 extends over 13 amino acids. The CDR3 region has the DNA TGCGCCAGCAGCTTGCTCAGCTACGACGAGCAGTACTTC. As protein: CASSLLSYDEQYF. Drawing the rest from reference TRBV5-1 and TRBJ2-7, the complete variable domain is KAGVTQTPRYLIKTRGQQVTLSCSPISGHRSVSWYQQTPGQGLQFLFEYFSETQRNKGNFPGRFSGRQFSNSRSEMNVSTLELGDSALYLCASSLLSYDEQYFGPGTRLTVT.

This sequence joins TRBV19 and TRBJ1-2; no definite D call. CDR1 and CDR2 from the germline V gene are LNHDA and SQIVND (reference sequence). Between the trimmed V and J ends, which lost 3 bases and 4 bases, there was a span of 9 bases. The CDR3 is made up of 13 amino acids. CDR3 loop: CASSIVDSYGYTF. CDR3 nucleotide sequence: TGTGCCAGTAGTATCGTTGACTCCTATGGCTACACCTTC.

This sequence joins TRBV2 and TRBJ2-5, with D perhaps assigned TRBD1 or TRBD2 (5 bases each). This CDR3 comprises 12 residues. CDR1 SNHLY and CDR2 FYNNEI come from the germline V gene. V lost 8 bases and J lost 1, with 8 bases in between. The CDR3 nucleotides are TGTGCCAGCCGGGGCTTCCAAGAGACCCAGTACTTC. Translated, it gives CASRGFQETQYF.

The chain combines TRBV5-1 with TRBJ1-2, with no clear D. The CDR3 spans 15 residues. V was pared by 1 base and J by 5 bases, with 15 bases between. Germline CDR1 reads SGHRS; CDR2 reads YFSETQ. The CDR3 is CASSLNDPGRYGYTF. CDR3 DNA: TGCGCCAGCAGCTTGAATGATCCGGGTCGATATGGCTACACCTTC. Full variable domain (missing parts from reference TRBV5-1 and TRBJ1-2): KAGVTQTPRYLIKTRGQQVTLSCSPISGHRSVSWYQQTPGQGLQFLFEYFSETQRNKGNFPGRFSGRQFSNSRSEMNVSTLELGDSALYLCASSLNDPGRYGYTFGSGTRLTVV.

This chain links TRBV28 with TRBJ1-2; a possible D gene is TRBD1 (6 bases). This CDR3 spans 18 amino acids. Trimming removed 2 bases at V and 6 bases at J, with 25 bases between. The V gene's germline CDR1 is MDHEN and CDR2 SYDVKM. The CDR3 DNA follows: TGTGCCAGCAGTTTACCCCATTTCCCCAGGGGCCCTATGAATGGCTACACCTTC. Translation: CASSLPHFPRGPMNGYTF.

The rearrangement links TRBV21-1 to TRBJ2-3; no check of the table's D call, TRBD2, against the DNA was made. TRBV21-1 is reported as a pseudogene. CDR3 size: 19 residues. The CDR3 loop reads CASSKITSGEIPSTDTQYF. The CDR3 nucleotides are TGTGCCAGCAGCAAGATTACTAGCGGGGAAATTCCTAGCACAGATACGCAGTATTTT.

The CDR3: CASSIGGIGLVGSYNEQFF. The CDR3 DNA follows: TGTGCCAGTAGTATTGGGGGGATTGGGTTAGTAGGGTCCTACAATGAGCAGTTCTTC. The V and J genes are TRBV19 and TRBJ2-1, with D perhaps TRBD2 (6 bases). The ends were cut back, 3 bases at V and 1 base at J, with 22 bases in the middle. The CDR3 covers 19 residues. Germline V gives CDR1 LNHDA, CDR2 SQIVND (reference sequence).

This chain connects TRBV14 to TRBJ1-1; 7 positions match TRBD1. The CDR3 runs to 13 residues. The V and J ends lost 7 bases and 6 bases, in that order; junction bases with no gene match: 8. CDR1 and CDR2 (germline): SGHDN, FVKESK. CDR3 sequence (DNA): TGTGCCAGCACCCTAACAGGGGAGTCTGAAGCTTTCTTT. Translated, it gives CASTLTGESEAFF.

The chain is built from TRBV18 and TRBJ2-5; TRBD2 aligns across 12 bases. This CDR3 has 16 residues. CDR1 and CDR2 (germline): KGHSH, LQKENI. The junction had 3 bases not matched to a gene; V was cut back by 0 bases and J by 4 bases. The chain's CDR3 is CASSPPSGLAGETQYF. Here the CDR3 DNA reads TGTGCCAGCTCACCACCTTCGGGACTAGCGGGAGAGACCCAGTACTTC.

The chain has TRBV4-3 and TRBJ1-3; D is perhaps TRBD1 (5 bases). Trimming removed 0 bases from V and 4 bases from J, with 16 bases in between. The germline V gene has CDR1 LGHNA and CDR2 YSLEER. The CDR3 totals 17 residues. The CDR3 sequence: CASSQDARGDVGNTIYF. The DNA for the CDR3 is TGCGCCAGCAGCCAAGATGCTAGGGGCGATGTGGGAAACACCATATATTTT.

This sequence joins TRBV30 and TRBJ2-2; D is unresolved. The V end lost 0 bases, the J end lost 6 bases, and 14 bases lay between the germline ends. This CDR3 region has 15 residues. Germline loops: CDR1 GTSNPN, CDR2 SVGIG (reference sequence). Here the CDR3 reads CAWSVKGPNPGELFF. The CDR3 DNA is TGTGCCTGGAGTGTAAAAGGGCCAAACCCCGGGGAGCTGTTTTTT.

The rearrangement joins TRBV29-1 to TRBJ2-7; 8 bases are a match to TRBD1. The V gene end was trimmed by 0 bases and the J gene end by 3 bases; junction bases not matched to a gene: 10. Germline V CDR1 and CDR2: SQVTM, ANQGSEA. This CDR3 has 16 amino acids. The CDR3 DNA is TGCAGCGTTGAAGATATACAGGGGGACTCAGGCTACGAGCAGTACTTC. Translating gives CSVEDIQGDSGYEQYF.